The rows below give T cell receptor beta chains drawn from one sample of a study of blood T cell repertoires in COVID-19. Some clones are missing from TCRdb's copy, which holds only in-frame ones; the method was immunoSEQ multiplex PCR. This table holds 150,000 to 200,000 clones, approximately 89% found once. Specimen: peripheral blood. These receptors were taken from a man aged 65-85 years with acute or convalescent COVID-19. Both conserved end residues are part of each CDR3. A D gene is named only where the DNA matches it firmly. Rows may omit the clone size; those that give it use once, few, many or a size class.

J gene | D gene | V gene | clone size | CDR3 DNA | CDR3 protein
TRBJ2-3 | . | TRBV4-3 | once | TGCGCCAGCACGCTAGGAGTAGATCGCACAGATACGCAGTATTTT | CASTLGVDRTDTQYF
TRBJ2-5 | . | TRBV5-1 | . | TGCGCCAGCAGCTTGGATCCGGGTGAAGAGACCCAGTACTTC | CASSLDPGEETQYF
TRBJ1-1 | . | TRBV25-1 | . | TGTGCCAGCAGTGAAGGTCTATTGTCGGTTACTGAAGCTTTCTTT | CASSEGLLSVTEAFF
TRBJ2-1 | TRBD2 | TRBV29-1 | . | TGCAGCGTTGGCTCCACTAGCGGGAGTAACGATGAGCAGTTCTTC | CSVGSTSGSNDEQFF
TRBJ1-3 | . | TRBV28 | . | TGTGCCAGCACTCCCCCAGGAGACAGTGCTGGAAACACCATATATTTT | CASTPPGDSAGNTIYF
TRBJ2-2 | . | TRBV6-4 | few | TGTGCCAGCAGTAAATGGGCTTCCTTAGCGAACACCGGGGAGCTGTTTTTT | CASSKWASLANTGELFF
TRBJ1-1 | TRBD1 | TRBV2 | . | TGTGCCACTCCCCGGACAGGGGGCATGAACACTGAAGCTTTCTTT | CATPRTGGMNTEAFF
TRBJ2-2 | . | TRBV4-1 | . | TGCGCCAGCAGCCAAGAAGGTGGAGGCCCTTACACCGGGGAGCTGTTTTTT | CASSQEGGGPYTGELFF
TRBJ2-7 | . | TRBV11-3 | . | TGTGCCAGCAGCTTAGATCTTTCAGGGCTTGATTCCTACGAGCAGTACTTC | CASSLDLSGLDSYEQYF
TRBJ2-4 | . | TRBV28 | . | TGTGCCAGCACAGGGTTTTCAAACTTAGCCAAAAACATTCAGTACTTC | CASTGFSNLAKNIQYF
TRBJ1-1 | TRBD1 | TRBV7-6 | . | TGTGCCAGCAGCTCCAGGGACAGAGCGAACACTGAAGCTTTCTTT | CASSSRDRANTEAFF
TRBJ1-1 | . | TRBV7-9 | . | TGTGCCAGCAGCGAACCCCCAGGGTCGTCCGTTTCTGAAGCTTTCTTT | CASSEPPGSSVSEAFF
TRBJ1-5 | TRBD1 | TRBV28 | . | TGTGCCAGCAGTTCCGCAGGGGGCTTTCAGCCCCAGCATTTT | CASSSAGGFQPQHF
TRBJ2-7 | . | TRBV9 | once | TGTGCCAGCAGCGCCAGACAGGAGCCCTACGAGCAGTACTTC | CASSARQEPYEQYF
TRBJ2-4 | TRBD2 | TRBV3-1/TRBV3-2 | . | TGTGCCAGCAGCCAACCGCTAGCGGGAGGCAACATTCAGTACTTC | CASSQPLAGGNIQYF
TRBJ1-1 | . | TRBV29-1 | . | TGCAGCGTTGGGGGCCGGAAGGGAAGGAACACTGAAGCTTTCTTT | CSVGGRKGRNTEAFF
TRBJ2-5 | TRBD2 | TRBV4-2 | once | TGTGCCAGCAGCCAAGAACTAGCGGGCCGGACCCAGTACTTC | CASSQELAGRTQYF
TRBJ1-5 | . | TRBV19 | . | TGTGCCAGTTTACAGGAACAGTATAGCAATCAGCCCCAGCATTTT | CASLQEQYSNQPQHF
TRBJ2-7 | . | TRBV7-9 | . | TGTGCCAGCGGAAGGGGGACATACGAGCAGTACTTC | CASGRGTYEQYF
TRBJ1-4 | TRBD1 | TRBV28 | . | TGTGCCAGCTTGCAGGGGGCTGGTGAAAAACTGTTTTTT | CASLQGAGEKLFF
TRBJ1-2 | . | TRBV28 | . | TGTGCCAGCAGTTCCCCCCGGGGCTACACCTTC | CASSSPRGYTF
TRBJ2-5 | TRBD2 | TRBV10-2 | . | TGCGCCAGCACTCTAGCGGGGGGGGGAGAGACCCAGTACTTC | CASTLAGGGETQYF
TRBJ2-7 | . | TRBV7-2 | . | TGTGCCAGCAGCTTGTCCGGCCCAGGGCGCGAGCAGTACTTC | CASSLSGPGREQYF
TRBJ1-5 | . | TRBV28 | . | TGTGCCAGCAGTTTATATTTGAGTTCGGCAGGGGGCAATCAGCCCCAGCATTTT | CASSLYLSSAGGNQPQHF
TRBJ1-4 | . | TRBV7-2 | . | TGTGCCAGCAGCTTAGTCTATTGGGGAGTGGGTGGTGAAAAACTGTTTTTT | CASSLVYWGVGGEKLFF
TRBJ1-4 | . | TRBV21-1 | . | TGTGCCAGCATCCTCCCGAGAAATTTTAATGAAAAACTGTTTTTT | CASILPRNFNEKLFF
TRBJ1-2 | TRBD1 | TRBV5-4 | . | TGTGCCAGCAGGCCGACAGGGGGCTGGTATGGCTACACCTTC | CASRPTGGWYGYTF
TRBJ1-6 | . | TRBV19 | . | TGTGCCAGTAGTACGAGGGTTTCACCCCTCCACTTT | CASSTRVSPLHF
TRBJ1-6 | TRBD1 | TRBV18 | . | TGTGCCAGCTCTCTCGACGGGACAGGGATTTCACCCCTCCACTTT | CASSLDGTGISPLHF
TRBJ2-6 | . | TRBV24-1 | few | TGTGCCACCAGTGACGGCGGGCGAGGGGCCAACGTCCTGACTTTC | CATSDGGRGANVLTF
TRBJ1-6 | . | TRBV2 | . | TGTGCCAGCAGTGGTGGGGATCTGAGGGACCACTTT | CASSGGDLRDHF
TRBJ1-6 | . | TRBV28 | once | TGTGCCAGCAGGTGGGAGAATTCACCCCTCCACTTT | CASRWENSPLHF
TRBJ2-1 | . | TRBV19 | . | TGTGCCAGTAGACAGGCAAACAATGAGCAGTTCTTC | CASRQANNEQFF
TRBJ1-1 | . | TRBV7-3 | few | TGTGCCAGCAGTTCGTCAGGGTACACTGAAGCTTTCTTT | CASSSSGYTEAFF
TRBJ1-1 | . | TRBV5-1 | . | TGCGCCAGCAGCCCCTGGGAGGGTGTGGGCACTGAAGCTTTCTTT | CASSPWEGVGTEAFF
TRBJ2-7 | TRBD1 | TRBV18 | . | TGTGCCAGCTCCCGGACAGGGGGTACCTACGAGCAGTACTTC | CASSRTGGTYEQYF
TRBJ2-1 | TRBD1 | TRBV18 | . | TGTGCCAGCTCACCTGGACAGGCCACCTACAATGAGCAGTTCTTC | CASSPGQATYNEQFF
TRBJ1-2 | TRBD1 | TRBV4-1 | . | TGCGCCAGCAGCCAAGGACAGGGGGTCTATGGCTACACCTTC | CASSQGQGVYGYTF
TRBJ1-2 | . | TRBV2 | few | TGTGCCAGCAGTGAAATTGGGGCGGCTGCCTACACCTTC | CASSEIGAAAYTF
TRBJ1-3 | . | TRBV7-9 | . | TGTGCCAGCAGCTTAGGTCAAACTGGAAACACCATATATTTT | CASSLGQTGNTIYF
TRBJ2-5 | . | TRBV6-4 | . | TGTGCCAGCATTTGCTGCGGGCCCCAAGAGACCCAGTACTTC | CASICCGPQETQYF
TRBJ2-3 | . | TRBV27 | . | TGTGCCAGCAGTCACCCAGATACGAATACGCAGTATTTT | CASSHPDTNTQYF
TRBJ2-7 | . | TRBV5-4 | . | TGTGCCAGCAGCCCGGGGACATCCCAGACCTACGAGCAGTACTTC | CASSPGTSQTYEQYF
TRBJ1-3 | . | TRBV7-2 | . | TGTGCCAGCAGCTTAGCACAGGAGCCCGGAAACACCATATATTTT | CASSLAQEPGNTIYF
TRBJ2-5 | TRBD1 | TRBV6-5 | . | TGTGCCACCCGAGGACAGGACCAAGAGACCCAGTACTTC | CATRGQDQETQYF
TRBJ2-7 | TRBD2 | TRBV6-5 | . | TGTGCCAGCAGTTACTTAGCGGGAGGGGACGAGCAGTACTTC | CASSYLAGGDEQYF
TRBJ1-5 | TRBD1 | TRBV11-2 | . | TGTGCCAGCAGCTCGACAGGGTCGGGACAGCCCCAGCATTTT | CASSSTGSGQPQHF